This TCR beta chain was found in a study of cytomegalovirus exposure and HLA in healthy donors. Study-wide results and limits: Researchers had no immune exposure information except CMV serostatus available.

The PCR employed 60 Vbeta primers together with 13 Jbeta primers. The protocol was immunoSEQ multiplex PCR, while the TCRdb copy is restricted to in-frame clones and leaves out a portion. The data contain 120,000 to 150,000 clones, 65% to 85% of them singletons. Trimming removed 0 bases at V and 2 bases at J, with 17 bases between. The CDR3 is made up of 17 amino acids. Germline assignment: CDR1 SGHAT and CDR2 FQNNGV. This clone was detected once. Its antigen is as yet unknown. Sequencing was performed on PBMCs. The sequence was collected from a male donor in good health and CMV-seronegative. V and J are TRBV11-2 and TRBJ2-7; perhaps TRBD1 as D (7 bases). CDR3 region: CASSLDRGAGGPYEQYF. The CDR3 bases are TGTGCCAGCAGCTTAGACCGTGGGGCAGGGGGGCCCTACGAGCAGTACTTC.